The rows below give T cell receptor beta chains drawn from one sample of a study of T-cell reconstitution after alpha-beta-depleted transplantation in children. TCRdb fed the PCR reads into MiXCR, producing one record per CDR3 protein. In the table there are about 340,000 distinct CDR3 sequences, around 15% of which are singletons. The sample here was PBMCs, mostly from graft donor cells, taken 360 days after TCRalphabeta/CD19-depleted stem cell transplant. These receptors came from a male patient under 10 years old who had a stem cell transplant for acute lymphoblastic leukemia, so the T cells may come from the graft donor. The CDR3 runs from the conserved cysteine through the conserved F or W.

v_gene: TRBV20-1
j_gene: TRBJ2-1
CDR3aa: CSASSRILYNEQFF

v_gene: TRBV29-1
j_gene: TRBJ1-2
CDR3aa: CSVDSWEGYTF

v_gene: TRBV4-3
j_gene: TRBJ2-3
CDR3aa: CASSQLLEHTQYF

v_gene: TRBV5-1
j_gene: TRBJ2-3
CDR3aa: CASSLEKAGDEKTQYF

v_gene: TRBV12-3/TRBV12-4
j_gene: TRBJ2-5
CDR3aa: CASSPWGLAGVGETQYF

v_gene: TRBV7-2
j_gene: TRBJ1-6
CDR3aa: CASSPTGVRSPLHF

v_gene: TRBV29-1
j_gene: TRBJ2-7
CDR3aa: CSVEGISRPYEQYF

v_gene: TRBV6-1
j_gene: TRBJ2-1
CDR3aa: CASRPFGARGLNNEQFF

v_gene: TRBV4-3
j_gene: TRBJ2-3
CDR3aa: CASSQVAGGYTDTQYF

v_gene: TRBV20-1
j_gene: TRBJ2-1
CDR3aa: CSFTSGSNNEQFF

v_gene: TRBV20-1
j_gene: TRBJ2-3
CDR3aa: CSAISARGRSDTQYF

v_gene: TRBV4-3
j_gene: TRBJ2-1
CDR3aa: CASSQRTSGSSYNEQFF

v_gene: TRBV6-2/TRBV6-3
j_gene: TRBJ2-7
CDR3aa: CASRTKRGDEQYF

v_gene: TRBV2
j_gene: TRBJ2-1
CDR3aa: CASSERQTKNEQFF

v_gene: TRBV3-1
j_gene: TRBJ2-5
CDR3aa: CASSQDGQRRWTGHNHETQYF

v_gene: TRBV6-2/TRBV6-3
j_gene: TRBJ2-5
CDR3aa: CASSYEVAGWGRLRETQYF